Below, 24 T cell receptor beta chains from the same sample are listed, as sequenced in a study of T cell clusters in autoimmune cytopenias. One tube held mixed TRB-A and TRB-B primer pools for touch-down PCR. No DNA is given; TCRdb re-called the multiplex PCR reads and lists each CDR3 protein once. This table holds roughly 7,000 distinct CDR3 sequences. TRB amplification used around 260 ng of peripheral blood genomic DNA. The sample comprised peripheral blood. Source of these receptors: a human donor with an autoimmune cytopenia or autoimmune hepatitis (not recorded which).

V usage is TRBV12-3 or TRBV12-4 and J usage is TRBJ1-2; there is no DNA to check the TCRdb D call of TRBD1. The CDR3 runs to 14 residues. The CDR3 sequence: CASSDTGRGYGYTF.

V is TRBV6-5 and J is TRBJ1-4. This CDR3 comprises 12 residues. Germline-derived CDR1 and CDR2 are MNHEY and SVGAGI. CDR3 loop: CASSYVDEKLFF.

The CDR3 protein is CASSLAGLGWENTEAFF. This chain uses TRBV5-5 with TRBJ1-1. The CDR3 has 17 residues. The germline gives CDR1 SGHKS, CDR2 YYEKEE (reference sequence).

This clonotype shows up as medium-sized (0.01 to 0.1%) by frequency. The chain recombines TRBV19 with TRBJ2-1; lacking DNA, the TRBD1 call made by TCRdb goes unchecked. The CDR3 runs 13 residues. Germline lookup yields CDR1 LNHDA and CDR2 SQIVND (reference sequence). CDR3 sequence: CASGQSSYNEQFF.

CDR3 protein: CAWEPGQVLYEQYF. V and J are TRBV30 and TRBJ2-7; the D call of TRBD1 rests on TCRdb alone, since no DNA is present to check it. The CDR3 has 14 amino acids. CDR1 is GTSNPN and CDR2 is SVGIG in the germline V gene (reference sequence).

This clonotype ranks as medium-sized in terms of frequency. The rearrangement uses TRBV19 and TRBJ2-3. The CDR3 is 13 residues long. CDR1 LNHDA and CDR2 SQIVND come from the germline V gene (reference sequence). CDR3 amino acids: CASSRASTDTQYF.

According to its frequency, this clonotype is medium-sized (0.01 to 0.1%). The CDR3 is CASSTGTVKNIQYF. The chain combines TRBV12-3 or TRBV12-4 with TRBJ2-4; TCRdb selects TRBD1, and the lack of DNA leaves this call unchecked. The CDR3 covers 14 residues.

V is TRBV6-6 and J is TRBJ1-5. Looked up from germline, CDR1 is MNHNY and CDR2 is SVGAGI (reference sequence). The CDR3 length is 14 residues. CDR3 residues: CASSYAGINQPQHF.

The chain combines TRBV18 with TRBJ1-4; the D call of TRBD1 rests on TCRdb alone, since no DNA is present to check it. Per the germline V gene, CDR1 is KGHSH and CDR2 is LQKENI. The CDR3 spans 15 residues. This CDR3 is CASSPDEGIEEKLFF.

This clonotype is called medium-sized based on its frequency. The chain couples TRBV6-5 to TRBJ2-7. The CDR3 length is 13 residues. The germline CDR1 and CDR2 sequences are MNHEY and SVGAGI. The CDR3 protein is CASSYSPSYEQYF.

The chain links TRBV12-3 or TRBV12-4 to TRBJ2-5; TCRdb's assignment of TRBD1 cannot be checked, as there is no DNA. This CDR3 is built from 13 residues. CDR3 loop: CASSFGGGETQYF.

This clonotype counts as medium-sized (0.01 to 0.1%) by frequency. The chain is built from TRBV19 and TRBJ1-5; the D gene TCRdb calls, TRBD1, cannot be checked with no DNA. This CDR3 is 15 amino acids long. Germline CDR1 LNHDA, CDR2 SQIVND (reference sequence). CDR3 sequence: CASSLTGGTEQPQHF.

The chain employs TRBV12-3 or TRBV12-4 and TRBJ2-1. The CDR3 runs to 17 residues. The CDR3 spells CASSLSLDQSSYNEQFF.

The V call is TRBV24-1, the J call TRBJ2-1; TCRdb lists TRBD2, though no DNA is available to test this call. Germline CDR1 KGHDR, CDR2 SFDVKD. This CDR3 is built from 13 residues. CDR3 protein: CATSDRTSFEQFF.

The rearrangement uses TRBV10-3 and TRBJ2-7; TCRdb picks TRBD1, but there is no DNA to check that call. This CDR3 region has 15 residues. CDR1 is ENHRY and CDR2 is SYGVKD in the germline V gene. The CDR3 loop is CAISESGTPTYEQYF.

By frequency, this clonotype is medium-sized. The chain combines TRBV27 with TRBJ2-7. The CDR3 contains 13 residues. Germline V gene lookup returns CDR1 MNHEY and CDR2 SMNVEV (reference sequence). The CDR3 reads CASSSTAVHEQYF.

This clonotype is medium-sized by frequency. The chain carries TRBV27 and TRBJ2-1. CDR3 size: 11 residues. Germline V gene data show CDR1 as MNHEY and CDR2 as SMNVEV (reference sequence). The chain's CDR3 is CASSLYNEQFF.

Considering frequency, this clonotype is medium-sized (0.01 to 0.1%). The chain joins TRBV11-2 to TRBJ2-7. The V gene's germline CDR1 is SGHAT and CDR2 FQNNGV. The CDR3 extends over 15 amino acids. Here the CDR3 reads CASSLGGRFEYEQYF.

The CDR3 spells CASTLTSPTGQFF. This rearrangement joins TRBV12-3 or TRBV12-4 to TRBJ2-1; lacking DNA, the TRBD1 call made by TCRdb goes unchecked. The CDR3 is 13 residues long.

The rearrangement joins TRBV6-6 to TRBJ2-1; TCRdb reports TRBD2, a call that lacks DNA to check it against. Germline assignment: CDR1 MNHNY and CDR2 SVGAGI (reference sequence). The length of the CDR3 is 15 residues. This CDR3 is CASSYHATGLNEQFF.

V is TRBV7-6 and J is TRBJ1-3; no DNA is available, so the TRBD1 call from TCRdb remains unchecked. Germline V lookup: CDR1 SGHVS, CDR2 FNYEAQ. The CDR3 spans 14 residues. CDR3 loop: CASSPLPIENTIYF.

The genes are TRBV27 and TRBJ1-4; TCRdb outputs TRBD1, but without DNA this stays unchecked. This CDR3 has 13 amino acids. CDR1 and CDR2 from the germline V gene are MNHEY and SMNVEV (reference sequence). CDR3 sequence: CASSFGGGEKLFF.

The gene calls are TRBV20-1 and TRBJ1-2. Germline V lookup: CDR1 DFQATT, CDR2 SNEGSKA (reference sequence). This CDR3 spans 11 amino acids. CDR3 sequence reads: CRTDSNYGYTF.

V and J are TRBV24-1 and TRBJ2-1. CDR1 is KGHDR and CDR2 is SFDVKD in the germline V gene. This CDR3 comprises 14 residues. CDR3 loop: CATSDLASWSEQFF.